What follows are 22 T cell receptor beta chains derived from one specimen sequenced in a study of early T cells in non-severe SARS-CoV-2 infection (dated by TCRdb to about 2021). Library preparation was by 5' RACE. Sequencing used a NextSeq 500. Using fastp at Q25 and MiXCR, TCRdb reprocessed the public reads and kept productive beta chains. Rows with a matching CDR3 protein are joined into one entry that keeps the most common DNA and genes. This sample lists approximately 110,000 distinct CDR3 sequences; just under 15% were detected once. The ten largest clones represent roughly 22% of the sample. Source material: whole blood. These receptors were obtained from an adult who was a healthcare worker with PCR-confirmed SARS-CoV-2 infection or an uninfected control (not recorded which).

The rearrangement links TRBV5-4 to TRBJ2-3; the D gene is possibly TRBD2 (7 bases). Trimming cost V 5 bases and J 6 bases, with 13 bases left between them. CDR1 is SGHNT, CDR2 YYREEE, per germline (reference sequence). The CDR3 is 13 amino acids. The CDR3 loop is CASRRGGQDTQYF. The CDR3 DNA reads TGTGCCAGCAGGAGGGGGGGCCAGGATACGCAGTATTTT.

This clonotype was detected a few times. The CDR3, as DNA: TGTGCCAGCTCTAGGGACACGGCGGCCTACGAGCAGTACTTC. Amino acid sequence: CASSRDTAAYEQYF. The J gene is TRBJ2-7, the V gene TRBV6-5; tentatively, D is TRBD1 (6 bases). Germline CDR1 is MNHEY and CDR2 is SVGAGI. V lost 8 bases and J lost 2, with 16 bases in between. The CDR3 consists of 14 residues.

This clonotype was detected a few times. J is TRBJ1-5 and V is TRBV7-6; 9 bases map to TRBD1. Losses at the gene ends were 5 bases for V and 0 bases for J; bases not matched to a gene: 5. CDR1 is SGHVS and CDR2 is FNYEAQ in the germline V gene. This CDR3 has 16 residues. CDR3: CASSPGQGTSNQPQHF. Here the CDR3 DNA reads TGTGCCAGCAGCCCTGGACAGGGGACTAGCAATCAGCCCCAGCATTTT.

This clonotype came up a few times. The junction and the germline gene differ at one end; a read error may be behind it. This chain joins TRBV15 and TRBJ1-1, with unresolved D. The germline V gene encodes CDR1 LNHNV and CDR2 YYDKDF (reference sequence). CDR3 length: 13 amino acids. CDR3 loop: CATSRDPTHEAFF. The CDR3 coding sequence is TGTGCCACCAGCAGAGATCCAACCCATGAAGCCTTCTTT. The full variable domain, completed using reference TRBV15 and TRBJ1-1, is DAMVIQNPRYQVTQFGKPVTLSCSQTLNHNVMYWYQQKSSQAPKLLFHYYDKDFNNEADTPDNFQSRRPNTSFCFLDIRSPGLGDTAMYLCATSRDPTHEAFFGQGTRLTVV.

V usage is TRBV3-1 and J usage is TRBJ1-1; perhaps TRBD1 as D (6 bases). The ends were cut back, 4 bases at V and 0 bases at J, with 12 bases in the middle. Germline V gene data show CDR1 as LGHDT and CDR2 as YNNKEL (reference sequence). The CDR3 length is 15 residues. The CDR3 reads CASSPPAGVNTEAFF. The CDR3 nucleotides read TGTGCCAGCAGCCCCCCGGCAGGGGTGAACACTGAAGCTTTCTTT. The variable domain in full, completed from reference TRBV3-1 and TRBJ1-1, reads DTAVSQTPKYLVTQMGNDKSIKCEQNLGHDTMYWYKQDSKKFLKIMFSYNNKELIINETVPNRFSPKSPDKAHLNLHINSLELGDSAVYFCASSPPAGVNTEAFFGQGTRLTVV.

This clonotype was found a few times. The chain couples TRBV18 to TRBJ1-4; D is possibly TRBD1 (6 bases). Germline V gene data show CDR1 as KGHSH and CDR2 as LQKENI. V dropped 6 bases and J dropped 8 bases, with 16 bases sitting between them. This CDR3 is built from 14 residues. The CDR3 bases are TGTGCCAGCTCGCCGGCGGGGGCGCAGGAAAAACTGTTTTTT. Protein: CASSPAGAQEKLFF.

There are a few counts of this clonotype. This sequence joins TRBV18 and TRBJ2-3, with D possibly TRBD1 on 6 matching bases. Trimming removed 3 bases at V and 2 bases at J, with 12 bases between. The CDR3 is 15 residues long. Germline CDR1 KGHSH, CDR2 LQKENI. The CDR3, as DNA: TGTGCCAGCTCACCCGACAGGACCCTCACAGATACGCAGTATTTT. Its protein is CASSPDRTLTDTQYF.

There are a few counts of this clonotype. The V and J genes are TRBV13 and TRBJ1-6; maybe TRBD1 (5 bases). Trimming removed 5 bases from V and 9 bases from J, with 17 bases in between. From germline, CDR1 is PRHDT and CDR2 FYEKMQ (reference sequence). The CDR3 length is 15 residues. CDR3 coding DNA: TGTGCCAGCAGCCTTATTCGGGGGGAGCGTTCACCCCTCCACTTT. It yields the protein CASSLIRGERSPLHF.

This clonotype was observed a few times. V is TRBV30 and J is TRBJ2-2, with D tentatively TRBD2 (5 bases). V was shortened by 5 bases and J by 2 bases, with 6 bases between the two germline ends. This CDR3 region has 12 residues. From germline, CDR1 is GTSNPN and CDR2 SVGIG (reference sequence). The CDR3 coding sequence is TGTGCCTGGGAGGGAAACACCGGGGAGCTGTTTTTT. Protein sequence: CAWEGNTGELFF. Drawing the rest from reference TRBV30 and TRBJ2-2, the complete variable domain is SQTIHQWPATLVQPVGSPLSLECTVEGTSNPNLYWYRQAAGRGLQLLFYSVGIGQISSEVPQNLSASRPQDRQFILSSKKLLLSDSGFYLCAWEGNTGELFFGEGSRLTVL.

In its sample, this clonotype was seen a few times. The chain recombines TRBV12-3 or TRBV12-4 with TRBJ2-5; the D gene is possibly TRBD2 (6 bases). The CDR3 is 12 residues long. With 6 bases removed from V and 4 bases from J, the gap between germline ends came to 9 bases. This CDR3 is CASRLGGETQYF. CDR3 in DNA: TGTGCCAGCAGGCTGGGGGGAGAGACCCAGTACTTC.

This clonotype was recorded a few times. The J gene is TRBJ2-3, the V gene TRBV7-9; TRBD1 or TRBD2 may be the D gene (6 bases each). Trimming took off 5 bases at V and 5 bases at J, with 17 bases between the two ends. The germline CDR1 and CDR2 sequences are SEHNR and FQNEAQ (reference sequence). The CDR3 totals 15 residues. The CDR3 here is CASSRSQGRGDTQYF. The CDR3 DNA is TGTGCCAGCAGCCGAAGTCAGGGGCGGGGAGATACGCAGTATTTT.

This clonotype was counted between two and nine times. This rearrangement joins TRBV18 to TRBJ1-1; 8 bases map to TRBD1. The V and J ends lost 8 bases and 3 bases, in that order; junction bases with no gene match: 2. In germline, CDR1 is KGHSH, CDR2 LQKENI. This CDR3 is built from 12 residues. The CDR3 protein is CASLQGDTEAFF. CDR3 nucleotides: TGTGCCAGCCTACAGGGGGACACTGAAGCTTTCTTT.

Many counts were recorded for this clonotype. The rearrangement uses TRBV20-1 and TRBJ1-6; 9 nucleotides agree with TRBD1. Germline lookup yields CDR1 DFQATT and CDR2 SNEGSKA (reference sequence). The V and J ends lost 5 bases and 2 bases, in that order; junction bases with no gene match: 7. The length of the CDR3 is 16 residues. Here the CDR3 reads CSAARTGVTYNSPLHF. CDR3 in DNA: TGCAGTGCTGCTCGGACAGGGGTTACCTATAATTCACCCCTCCACTTT.

V gene TRBV11-2 combines with J gene TRBJ2-1; unclear D gene. Germline V gene sequence: CDR1 SGHAT, CDR2 FQNNGV. The V and J ends lost 5 bases and 6 bases respectively, with 17 bases between them. The CDR3 runs to 15 residues. CDR3 protein: CASSTRLLGSNEQFF. The CDR3 region has the DNA TGTGCCAGCAGCACTCGACTCCTGGGTTCCAATGAGCAGTTCTTC.

CDR3 sequence (DNA): TGCGCCAGCAGTGTACGGCTGGGAACCTCAACTAATGAAAAACTGTTTTTT. The encoded protein is CASSVRLGTSTNEKLFF. The V call is TRBV10-2, the J call TRBJ1-4; no reliable D call. Germline V gene lookup returns CDR1 WSHSY and CDR2 SAAADI. Trimming removed 4 bases at V and 0 bases at J, with 15 bases between. There are 17 residues in the CDR3.

The chain links TRBV4-1 to TRBJ1-1, with no clear D. V was trimmed by 0 bases and J by 2 bases, leaving 10 bases between them. CDR1 and CDR2 (germline): MGHRA, YSYEKL. CDR3 length: 15 amino acids. CDR3 region: CASSQDPSRNTEAFF. As DNA, the CDR3 is TGCGCCAGCAGCCAAGATCCGTCCAGAAACACTGAAGCTTTCTTT.

The genes are TRBV12-5 and TRBJ2-1; 9 bases are shared with TRBD1. The CDR3 is made up of 14 amino acids. Germline V gene lookup returns CDR1 LGHNT and CDR2 FRNRAP. J lost 3 bases, V lost 7 bases, and 4 bases had no gene match. The CDR3 sequence is CASAGQGSYNEQFF. CDR3 coding DNA: TGTGCTAGTGCCGGACAGGGGAGCTACAATGAGCAGTTCTTC.

Here the CDR3 DNA reads TGTGCCAGCAGTGGTCAGGGTTCGAACACTGAAGCTTTCTTT. It translates to CASSGQGSNTEAFF. This chain connects TRBV2 to TRBJ1-1; D may be TRBD1 (5 bases). The V end lost 4 bases, the J end lost 1 base, and 10 bases lay between the germline ends. Germline V gene sequence: CDR1 SNHLY, CDR2 FYNNEI. This CDR3 has 14 amino acids.

This sequence joins TRBV10-3 and TRBJ2-5; 9 bases align to TRBD2. V was pared by 0 bases and J by 4 bases, with 0 bases of the junction left unmatched. CDR3 length equals 14 residues. Germline CDR1 and CDR2: ENHRY and SYGVKD. CDR3 in DNA: TGTGCCATCAGTGAGTCTAGCGGGGGAGAGACCCAGTACTTC. This sequence encodes CAISESSGGETQYF.

The table lists this clonotype with a few counts. This sequence joins TRBV4-1 and TRBJ1-2, with no clear D. The CDR3 spans 14 residues. From germline, CDR1 is MGHRA and CDR2 YSYEKL. V lost 0 bases to trimming and J lost 5 bases, with 10 bases between them. This CDR3 is CASSQDRDPYGYTF. CDR3 bases: TGCGCCAGCAGCCAAGACCGGGATCCTTATGGCTACACCTTC.

There are a few counts of this clonotype. The genes are TRBV19 and TRBJ2-1; either TRBD1 or TRBD2 may supply D (5 bases each). Germline assignment: CDR1 LNHDA and CDR2 SQIVND (reference sequence). The germline V and J ends were trimmed by 11 bases and 7 bases, with 21 bases remaining between them. The length of the CDR3 is 14 residues. The CDR3 loop reads CAASSGTYRNEQFF. The CDR3 bases are TGTGCCGCGTCCTCCGGGACCTATCGTAATGAGCAGTTCTTC. Full variable domain (rest looked up from reference TRBV19 and TRBJ2-1): DGGITQSPKYLFRKEGQNVTLSCEQNLNHDAMYWYRQDPGQGLRLIYYSQIVNDFQKGDIAEGYSVSREKKESFPLTVTSAQKNPTAFYLCAASSGTYRNEQFFGPGTRLTVL.

This clonotype has more than one count but fewer than ten. This chain links TRBV12-3 or TRBV12-4 with TRBJ2-1; 7 positions agree with TRBD2. The junction had 4 bases not matched to a gene; V was cut back by 8 bases and J by 0 bases. There are 14 residues in the CDR3. The CDR3 protein is CASWEGSSYNEQFF. In DNA, the CDR3 is TGTGCCAGCTGGGAGGGCTCCTCCTACAATGAGCAGTTCTTC.